This T cell receptor beta chain comes out of a study of blood T cell repertoires in COVID-19. Study-wide context: PBMCs, B-cell-depleted T cells, or T cells provided the cDNA or gDNA that made up the material.

Donors in Cohort 3 counted as recovered after two negative PCRs, clearance, or symptom resolution. How the authors handled the data: From reference gene primer amplification, estimates of nucleated cell counts were derived. Profiled with immunoSEQ multiplex PCR; TCRdb holds only in-frame clones, not every one. D and trimming come from the DNA, and the V and J calls and clone size come from that table. Among fewer than 350,000 clones listed, about nine tenths were seen once. The CDR3 consists of 15 residues. Germline CDR1 reads SNHLY; CDR2 reads FYNNEI. V was clipped by 5 bases and J by 2 bases; unmatched bases: 6.

The receptor was derived from a woman between 40 and 50 years old who had recovered from COVID-19. J is TRBJ2-5 and V is TRBV2, with TRBD2 identical over 9 bases. The sequenced material came from PBMCs or T cells enriched from blood (not recorded which). The CDR3 protein is CASSPVLAGQETQYF. CDR3 sequence (DNA): TGTGCCAGCAGTCCTGTTCTAGCGGGGCAAGAGACCCAGTACTTC.